This TCR beta chain originates from a study of T cells after yellow fever vaccination. Study-wide points: Abundant clonotypes (contaminants from the bulk population) could be present in FACS-sorted repertoires.

Germline CDR1 reads DFQATT; CDR2 reads SNEGSKA (reference sequence). The CDR3 extends over 14 amino acids. Trimming cost V 1 base and J 5 bases, with 12 bases left between them. This clonotype was recorded at least ten times. What it binds is unknown. As TCR cDNA was made by 5'RACE template switching, a universal primer site and UMIs were added. One entry per CDR3 protein results from TCRdb running MiXCR on the 5' RACE reads. This table holds 300,000 to 400,000 distinct CDR3 sequences, around 10% found once. The chain joins TRBV20-1 to TRBJ2-1; D gene uncertain. This clonotype originated in a man younger than 35 who received the YFV17D yellow fever vaccine. The sample in question was CD4+ T cells sorted from PBMCs, obtained 45 days after the yellow fever booster vaccination. CDR3 in amino acids: CSARGVAADNEQFF. DNA for the CDR3: TGCAGTGCTAGAGGGGTGGCAGCCGACAATGAGCAGTTCTTC.